These T cell receptor beta chains were read from a single sample in a study of T-cell memory formation after mild COVID-19. TCRdb redid the calling of the 5' RACE reads with MiXCR, one entry per CDR3 protein. The sample gives under 700,000 distinct CDR3 sequences, just over 20% of which show up once; approximately 12% is in the top ten. The specimen sequenced was PBMCs or a T cell subset sorted from them (not recorded which). Source of these receptors: an adult woman who had mild COVID-19 (a few samples of this study predate the infection). Cell type and time point are not known. Both conserved end residues are part of each CDR3. Each record gives: CDR3 length, V gene, clone size, CDR3 protein. Part of the rows lack a size; the others show once, few, many or a class for expanded clones.

14 TRBV19 many CASSRGTSADIQYF
16 TRBV5-1 few CASSLDRDTGAYEQYF
14 TRBV19 few CASHSRLLSNEQFF
15 TRBV7-3 few CASSRGGSHTDTQYF
15 TRBV6-6 - CASSSLGQGREEQYF
15 TRBV19 - CASSVSATTNEKLFF
15 TRBV5-1 few CASSWGTGLGYGYTF
13 TRBV20-1 few CSARTGSTGELFF
11 TRBV29-1 few CSPLDRDGQYF
15 TRBV7-6 - CASSLNWDTTGELFF
17 TRBV2 few CASRVPGLAGGGDTQYF
16 TRBV12-3/TRBV12-4 few CASSLGLAGITGELFF
16 TRBV5-1 - CASSLMGADGNQPQHF
14 TRBV7-2 - CASSLGTGIGELFF
12 TRBV9 few CASRGLEAGAFF
14 TRBV6-1 - CAIQDLGLGQPQHF
16 TRBV5-1 - CASSPVERGPPNEQFF
15 TRBV5-1 - CASSFRQGGSDTQYF
14 TRBV7-8 few CASSLVGEVYEQYF
15 TRBV7-6 many CASSPSTSSYNEQFF
14 TRBV4-1 once CASSPPGGAYEQYF
15 TRBV6-2/TRBV6-3 few CASSYRSGSGETQYF
12 TRBV4-1 few CASSHRADTQYF
15 TRBV5-1 - CASSLEGRGGNEQFF
13 TRBV20-1 - CSARDYQKETQYF
17 TRBV20-1 few CSARPYRGGGIPETQYF
15 TRBV7-6 few CASSLAIGIAYEQYF
15 TRBV20-1 - CSARDGTSGSYEQYF
16 TRBV28 - CASSLRLAGRTDTQYF
14 TRBV5-1 few CASSLIVAQETQYF
15 TRBV7-9 - CASSFFWGTKNIQYF
12 TRBV20-1 few CSAGGLAGVQFF
15 TRBV7-2 - CASSEGPYEVYEQYF
14 TRBV13 - CASSPGLRGSPLHF
13 TRBV12-3/TRBV12-4 - CASSRWTSGEQYF
14 TRBV29-1 - CSVCDLGMTETQYF
14 TRBV4-2 - CASSQAGQGYEQYF
15 TRBV18 - CASSPKGWSTDTQYF
15 TRBV5-1 - CASSLAAAGYNEQFF
15 TRBV7-2 few CASSLELQIPNEQFF
14 TRBV5-4 - CASSLRTTPDTQYF
15 TRBV5-1 - CASSLDPAGKYEQYF
14 TRBV12-3/TRBV12-4 - CASSPYRGNQPQHF
17 TRBV9 few CASSVAPQREGGNEQFF
14 TRBV20-1 many CSARGGDRPYEQYF
15 TRBV10-3 few CAISDILAGAREQFF
14 TRBV12-3/TRBV12-4 many CASSFSVGPDTQYF
15 TRBV12-3/TRBV12-4 many CASSLGAGVSNEQFF
16 TRBV20-1 - CSARSPGGLSGNTIYF
15 TRBV4-3 few CASSQDFVYQETQYF
15 TRBV6-2/TRBV6-3 few CASSGYLASYNEQFF
13 TRBV4-1 once CASSHFITDTQYF
16 TRBV12-3/TRBV12-4 - CASSPLLGSGANVLTF
15 TRBV9 few CASSTTGTTVYEQYF
11 TRBV29-1 few CSVSPGYEQYF
15 TRBV4-3 few CASSQGRESGNEQFF